This is a list of T cell receptor beta chains from one sample in a study of blood T cell repertoires in COVID-19. Some clones are missing from TCRdb's copy, which holds only in-frame ones; the method was immunoSEQ multiplex PCR. The table has fewer than 65,000 clones, 85% to 90% seen once. The specimen sequenced was peripheral blood. These receptors were collected from a man aged 55-75 years with acute or convalescent COVID-19. CDR3s include the opening cysteine and the closing phenylalanine or tryptophan. The D gene is left open where the match is weak. Size is omitted from some rows. Given values are once, few, many or a class for expanded clones.

v_gene,j_gene,abundance,d_gene,CDR3aa,CDR3nt
TRBV3-1/TRBV3-2,TRBJ1-4,NA,NA,CASSQGDTRNEKLFF,TGTGCCAGCAGCCAAGGCGACACCCGGAATGAAAAACTGTTTTTT
TRBV5-4,TRBJ2-3,NA,TRBD2,CASSRTSGASTDTQYF,TGTGCCAGCAGCCGGACTAGCGGGGCTAGCACAGATACGCAGTATTTT
TRBV28,TRBJ2-1,NA,TRBD2,CASSPSGRVWGEQFF,TGTGCCAGCAGTCCTAGCGGGAGAGTTTGGGGTGAGCAGTTCTTC
TRBV7-2,TRBJ1-2,NA,NA,CASSLIWGDGYTF,TGTGCCAGCAGCTTAATTTGGGGAGATGGCTACACCTTC
TRBV29-1,TRBJ2-3,NA,NA,CSGGGPLGTDTQYF,TGCAGCGGGGGGGGCCCGCTCGGCACAGATACGCAGTATTTT
TRBV24-1,TRBJ1-6,NA,NA,CATSDLWPGNNSPLHF,TGTGCCACCAGTGATTTGTGGCCAGGGAATAATTCACCCCTCCACTTT
TRBV7-9,TRBJ2-7,NA,TRBD1,CASSLDRGLYEQYF,TGTGCCAGCAGCTTGGACAGGGGGCTCTACGAGCAGTACTTC
TRBV30,TRBJ1-1,once,TRBD1,CAWSPDRGTEAFF,TGTGCCTGGAGTCCCGACAGGGGAACTGAAGCTTTCTTT
TRBV19,TRBJ1-1,NA,NA,CASSPPDSNTEAFF,TGTGCCAGTAGCCCCCCGGACAGCAACACTGAAGCTTTCTTT
TRBV2,TRBJ1-2,NA,TRBD1,CASSGQTGGGYTF,TGTGCCAGCAGTGGACAGACAGGGGGCGGCTACACCTTC
TRBV24-1,TRBJ2-2,NA,TRBD2,CATSGLAGRAGELFF,TGTGCCACCAGTGGTCTAGCAGGGAGGGCCGGGGAGCTGTTTTTT
TRBV20-1,TRBJ2-1,NA,NA,CSAREDNEQFF,TGCAGTGCCAGGGAAGACAATGAGCAGTTCTTC
TRBV19,TRBJ2-3,NA,NA,CASRIGQVTDTQYF,TGTGCCAGTAGGATTGGGCAGGTCACAGATACGCAGTATTTT
TRBV5-1,TRBJ1-2,NA,NA,CASSLGGSTGYTF,TGCGCCAGCAGCTTGGGTGGCAGTACTGGCTACACCTTC
TRBV29-1,TRBJ2-3,NA,NA,CSVIYSALRTGTSTDTQYF,TGCAGCGTTATTTATTCGGCACTCAGAACAGGGACAAGCACAGATACGCAGTATTTT
TRBV25-1,TRBJ1-2,NA,TRBD1,CASSEQTGSSYTF,TGTGCCAGCAGTGAACAGACAGGGTCTAGCTACACCTTC
TRBV2,TRBJ2-5,NA,NA,CASGDQYRTQYF,TGTGCCAGCGGCGACCAGTACAGGACCCAGTACTTC
TRBV6-5,TRBJ1-5,NA,TRBD1,CASRGQGGQPQHF,TGTGCCAGCAGAGGACAGGGCGGGCAGCCCCAGCATTTT
TRBV19,TRBJ1-2,NA,TRBD1,CASSMRDREYGYGYTF,TGTGCCAGTAGTATGAGGGACAGAGAGTATGGCTATGGCTACACCTTC
TRBV6-4,TRBJ2-2,NA,NA,CASSSSVFTGELFF,TGTGCCAGCAGTTCTAGCGTCTTTACCGGGGAGCTGTTTTTT
TRBV28,TRBJ1-4,NA,TRBD1,CASNFLQGAGEKLFF,TGTGCCAGCAATTTCCTACAGGGGGCAGGAGAAAAACTGTTTTTT
TRBV13,TRBJ2-5,NA,NA,CASSLVQRETQYF,TGTGCCAGCAGCTTAGTTCAGCGAGAGACCCAGTACTTC
TRBV3-1/TRBV3-2,TRBJ2-7,NA,NA,CASSLGGERSYEQYF,TGTGCCAGCAGCCTCGGAGGGGAGCGCTCCTACGAGCAGTACTTC
TRBV27,TRBJ1-6,NA,NA,CASSLMKDISPLHF,TGTGCCAGCAGTTTGATGAAGGACATTTCACCCCTCCACTTT
TRBV7-3,TRBJ2-3,NA,NA,CASSLTDSRDTQYF,TGTGCCAGCAGCTTAACGGACTCAAGAGATACGCAGTATTTT
TRBV3-1/TRBV3-2,TRBJ1-6,once,TRBD1,CASSQGDSNSPLHF,TGTGCCAGCAGCCAAGGGGACAGTAATTCACCCCTCCACTTT
TRBV20-1,TRBJ1-6,NA,NA,CSASPDSARNSPLHF,TGCAGTGCTAGTCCCGACTCGGCGCGCAATTCACCCCTCCACTTT
TRBV9,TRBJ2-7,NA,NA,CASTLTGQGEQYF,TGTGCCAGCACCCTTACGGGTCAGGGCGAGCAGTACTTC
TRBV19,TRBJ2-7,NA,NA,CASSISGYEQYF,TGTGCCAGTAGTATCAGCGGCTACGAGCAGTACTTC
TRBV21-1,TRBJ2-2,NA,NA,CASRSYRATGELFF,TGTGCCAGCCGCTCGTACAGGGCCACCGGGGAGCTGTTTTTT
TRBV2,TRBJ2-5,NA,TRBD1,CASSATGGQYF,TGTGCCAGCAGCGCTACAGGGGGCCAGTACTTC
TRBV9,TRBJ1-2,NA,TRBD1,CASSFRTGHGGGYTF,TGTGCCAGCAGCTTCCGGACAGGGCATGGAGGTGGCTACACCTTC
TRBV11-2,TRBJ2-7,once,TRBD1,CASSPIAGTVRSYEQYF,TGTGCCAGCAGCCCAATTGCCGGGACAGTACGCTCCTACGAGCAGTACTTC
TRBV2,TRBJ1-2,once,NA,CASSGEIYGYTF,TGTGCCAGCAGTGGGGAGATCTATGGCTACACCTTC
TRBV11-3,TRBJ2-1,NA,TRBD1,CASSSGTANEQFF,TGTGCCAGCAGCTCCGGGACAGCGAATGAGCAGTTCTTC
TRBV6-6,TRBJ2-5,NA,TRBD2,CASSGGGAGETQYF,TGTGCCAGCAGTGGGGGGGGAGCCGGGGAGACCCAGTACTTC
TRBV9,TRBJ2-3,NA,TRBD2,CASSVIAGGRTDTQYF,TGTGCCAGCAGCGTCATAGCGGGAGGGCGGACAGATACGCAGTATTTT
TRBV5-1,TRBJ1-4,NA,NA,CASSSSSNEKLFF,TGCGCCAGCAGCTCGTCGTCTAATGAAAAACTGTTTTTT
TRBV18,TRBJ2-1,NA,TRBD1,CASSPGQGPYNEQFF,TGTGCCAGCTCACCCGGACAGGGTCCCTACAATGAGCAGTTCTTC
TRBV27,TRBJ2-3,NA,NA,CASSFLLNQLDTQYF,TGTGCCAGCAGTTTCCTATTAAATCAACTAGATACGCAGTATTTT